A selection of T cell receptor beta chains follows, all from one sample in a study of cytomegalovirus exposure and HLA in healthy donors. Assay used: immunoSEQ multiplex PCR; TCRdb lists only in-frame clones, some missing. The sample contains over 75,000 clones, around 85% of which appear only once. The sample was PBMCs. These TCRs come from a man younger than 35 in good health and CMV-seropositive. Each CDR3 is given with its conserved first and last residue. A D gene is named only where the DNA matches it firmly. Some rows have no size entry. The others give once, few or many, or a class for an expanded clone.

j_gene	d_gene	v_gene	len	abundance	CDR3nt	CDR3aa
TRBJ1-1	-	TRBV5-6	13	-	TGTGCCAGCAGCTTGGGGAGGGAGACTGAAGCTTTCTTT	CASSLGRETEAFF
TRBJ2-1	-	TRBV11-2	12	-	TGTGCCAGCAGCTTAGCTCAGGTCGAGCAGTTCTTC	CASSLAQVEQFF
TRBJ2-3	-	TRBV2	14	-	TGTGCCAGCACAGCGGAGATAAGCACAGATACGCAGTATTTT	CASTAEISTDTQYF
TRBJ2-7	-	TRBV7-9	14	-	TGTGCCAGCAGCCCTTCTGGGGGGTCGGGCGAGCAGTACTTC	CASSPSGGSGEQYF
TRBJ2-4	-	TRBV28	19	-	TGTGCCAGCAGTTTAAGACAGGTCACGGGTTACCTAGCCAAAAACATTCAGTACTTC	CASSLRQVTGYLAKNIQYF
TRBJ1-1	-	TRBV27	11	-	TGTGCCAGCAGGTCTGGGACAGAAGCTTTCTTT	CASRSGTEAFF
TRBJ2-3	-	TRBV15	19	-	TGTGCCACCAGCAGAGATGGTATGCAGGGACAAATGGTTTTAGATACGCAGTATTTT	CATSRDGMQGQMVLDTQYF
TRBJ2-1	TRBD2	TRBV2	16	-	TGTGCCAGCAGTCCCGCTAGCGGGAGATCCTACAATGAGCAGTTCTTC	CASSPASGRSYNEQFF
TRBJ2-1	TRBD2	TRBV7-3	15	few	TGTGCCAGCAGCTTATATCCTAGCGGAGTTAATGAGCAGTTCTTC	CASSLYPSGVNEQFF
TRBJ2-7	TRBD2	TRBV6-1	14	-	TGTGCCAGCAGCCCCCGTTTAGCGGGAGGCGAGCAGTACTTC	CASSPRLAGGEQYF
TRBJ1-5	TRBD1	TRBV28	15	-	TGTGCCAGCAGCCCCGGACAGGCTAGCAATCAGCCCCAGCATTTT	CASSPGQASNQPQHF
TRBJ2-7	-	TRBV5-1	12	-	TGCGCCAGCAGCTTGGCAGGGATCAGTCAGTACTTC	CASSLAGISQYF
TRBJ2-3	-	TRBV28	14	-	TGTGCCAGTAAAGACAGGTTCTTTCCAGATACGCAGTATTTT	CASKDRFFPDTQYF
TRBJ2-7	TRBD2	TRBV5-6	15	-	TGTGCCAGCAGCCAGGGAATTAGCGGGCGCTACGAGCAGTACTTC	CASSQGISGRYEQYF
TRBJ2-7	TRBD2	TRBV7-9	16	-	TGTGCCAGCAGCCCCGAGCGCCTAGCGGACACCTACGAGCAGTACTTC	CASSPERLADTYEQYF
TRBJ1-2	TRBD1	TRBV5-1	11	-	TGCGCCAGCAGCTTAGGGGGCGGCTACACCTTC	CASSLGGGYTF
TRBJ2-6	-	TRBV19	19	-	TGTGCCAGTAGTATAGTCCCAGGGCCCGAGATCGGTGGGGCCAACGTCCTGACTTTC	CASSIVPGPEIGGANVLTF
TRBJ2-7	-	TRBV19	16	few	TGTGCCAGTAGTATGGGGCACGGGCGGCTCGACTACGAGCAGTACTTC	CASSMGHGRLDYEQYF
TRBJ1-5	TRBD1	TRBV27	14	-	TGTGCCAGCAGAGGGGGCGATAGCAATCAGCCCCAGCATTTT	CASRGGDSNQPQHF
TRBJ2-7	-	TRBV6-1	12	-	TGTGCCAGCAGCTACAGGGAGCACGAGCAGTACTTC	CASSYREHEQYF